The 19 T cell receptor beta chains reported below all come from one sample, sequenced in a study of blood T cell repertoires in COVID-19 (TCRdb year 2020). The library relied on the immunoSEQ multiplex PCR assay. TCRdb stores this immuneACCESS table with in-frame sequences only. Part of the clones is absent; in the studies checked, under half of the shortfall reflects unresolved V genes, and no reason is known for the rest. This sample is represented by 70,000 to 95,000 clones; 80% to 90% of them were singletons. Around 8.1% of the sample is in the top ten clones. The specimen sequenced was peripheral blood. The origin of the receptors is a woman between 65 and 79 years old with acute or convalescent COVID-19.

In regard to this clone: In the same sample, other DNA sequences code for this CDR3. J is TRBJ2-7 and V is TRBV6-5, with TRBD2 identical over 11 bases. Germline loops: CDR1 MNHEY, CDR2 SVGAGI. V lost 6 bases, J lost 3 bases, and 4 bases stayed unmatched. CDR3 length: 14 residues. CDR3 region: CASSRTSGSYEQYF. The CDR3 region has the DNA TGTGCCAGCAGCCGAACTAGCGGGAGCTACGAGCAGTACTTC.

The V call is TRBV3-1 (or the pseudogene TRBV3-2), the J call TRBJ1-1, with a possible D match to TRBD1 (6 bases). The CDR3 consists of 13 residues. Germline V gives CDR1 LGHDT, CDR2 YNNKEL (reference sequence). The V and J ends lost 3 bases and 4 bases respectively, with 9 bases between them. The chain's CDR3 is CASSQIRGTEAFF. The CDR3 DNA reads as TGTGCCAGCAGCCAGATCAGGGGCACTGAAGCTTTCTTT.

This chain links TRBV6-5 with TRBJ2-1; no clear D gene. Trimming left V 4 bases short and J 6 bases short, with 16 bases between. In germline, CDR1 is MNHEY, CDR2 SVGAGI. This CDR3 comprises 15 residues. The CDR3 DNA is TGTGCCAGCAGTTCCGAGCGCCTCGGTGGCAATGAGCAGTTCTTC. It codes for CASSSERLGGNEQFF.

The rearrangement joins TRBV22-1 to TRBJ2-6; the D call in the table, TRBD2, was not verified against the DNA. TRBV22-1 constitutes a pseudogene. The CDR3 is 16 residues long. In DNA, the CDR3 is TGTCCTGGGAGCCGATTACTAGCCCCTGGGGCCAACGTCCTGACTTTC. Encoded protein: CPGSRLLAPGANVLTF.

The V gene is TRBV4-2, the J gene TRBJ2-5, with D possibly matching TRBD1 (6 bases). CDR1 and CDR2 (germline): LGHNA, YNFKEQ. This CDR3 region has 15 residues. Trimming removed 2 bases at V and 0 bases at J, with 10 bases between. CDR3 DNA sequence: TGTGCCAGCAGCCAATCAGGGGTTTACCAAGAGACCCAGTACTTC. As protein: CASSQSGVYQETQYF.

The CDR3: CASSARQGTNEKLFF. The CDR3 nucleotides are TGCGCCAGCAGCGCCCGACAGGGAACTAATGAAAAACTGTTTTTT. The J gene is TRBJ1-4, the V gene TRBV5-1; 7 positions agree with TRBD1. The CDR3 totals 15 residues. Germline CDR1 is SGHRS and CDR2 is YFSETQ. After removal of 4 bases from V and 1 base from J, the junction contained 4 bases not matched to a gene.

This clone occurred a few times. V and J are TRBV2 and TRBJ1-4, with D maybe TRBD1 (6 bases). CDR1 and CDR2 from the germline V gene are SNHLY and FYNNEI. The CDR3 runs 16 residues. V was shortened by 1 base and J by 8 bases, with 17 bases between the two germline ends. The DNA for the CDR3 is TGTGCCAGCAGTGAAGGAGATCAGGGGTTTCGGGAAAAACTGTTTTTT. Translation: CASSEGDQGFREKLFF.

The V gene is TRBV2, the J gene TRBJ2-1, with D maybe TRBD1 (6 bases). Looked up from germline, CDR1 is SNHLY and CDR2 is FYNNEI. V dropped 6 bases and J dropped 9 bases, with 21 bases sitting between them. The CDR3 totals 15 residues. The CDR3 loop reads CASSPDRPTLSEQFF. The CDR3 region has the DNA TGTGCCAGCAGCCCCGACAGGCCGACTCTTAGTGAGCAGTTCTTC.

The rearrangement joins TRBV28 to TRBJ2-7; TRBD1 matches at 12 bases. V shed 2 bases, J shed 7 bases, and the junction held 9 bases outside the gene matches. The V gene's germline CDR1 is MDHEN and CDR2 SYDVKM. CDR3 length equals 16 residues. The CDR3: CASSLLPGQGAEEQYF. CDR3 in DNA: TGTGCCAGCAGTTTACTCCCGGGACAGGGGGCTGAAGAGCAGTACTTC.

This clone was seen more than once but under ten times. The chain is built from TRBV5-1 and TRBJ1-1, with D hard to call. The length of the CDR3 is 15 residues. Trimming cost V 0 bases and J 0 bases, with 9 bases left between them. The germline V gene encodes CDR1 SGHRS and CDR2 YFSETQ. In nucleotides, the CDR3 is TGCGCCAGCAGCTTGGCCTGGGGAGTGAACACTGAAGCTTTCTTT. Translation gives CASSLAWGVNTEAFF.

This rearrangement joins TRBV28 to TRBJ2-1; 12 bases agree with TRBD2. The V gene end was trimmed by 4 bases and the J gene end by 7 bases; junction bases not matched to a gene: 11. Germline CDR1 reads MDHEN; CDR2 reads SYDVKM. The CDR3 spans 17 residues. CDR3 loop: CASSSPTSGRGWNEQFF. The CDR3 bases are TGTGCCAGCAGTTCACCGACTAGCGGGAGAGGCTGGAATGAGCAGTTCTTC.

The chain recombines TRBV27 with TRBJ1-5; D gene ambiguous. V was clipped by 2 bases and J by 4 bases, with 6 bases between them. Germline V gene lookup returns CDR1 MNHEY and CDR2 SMNVEV (reference sequence). CDR3 size: 13 residues. CDR3 in amino acids: CASSLALNQPQHF. CDR3 in DNA: TGTGCCAGCAGTTTAGCGCTTAATCAGCCCCAGCATTTT.

V is TRBV27 and J is TRBJ2-4, with 11 bases that match TRBD2. CDR1 and CDR2 (germline): MNHEY, SMNVEV (reference sequence). CDR3 length: 15 residues. Trimming took 8 bases from V and 4 from J; bases not matched to a gene: 7. CDR3 nucleotides: TGTGCCAGCTGGAGGGTAGCGGGAGGGAAAAACATTCAGTACTTC. This gives the protein CASWRVAGGKNIQYF.

CDR3 region: CASRQTGARSGNTIYF. CDR3 sequence (DNA): TGTGCCAGCAGGCAGACAGGCGCCCGCTCTGGAAACACCATATATTTT. The chain links TRBV2 to TRBJ1-3, with D possibly TRBD1 on 6 matching bases. Germline CDR1 and CDR2: SNHLY and FYNNEI. With 6 bases removed from V and 0 bases from J, the gap between germline ends came to 15 bases. The CDR3 runs to 16 residues. The full variable domain, with the rest looked up from reference TRBV2 and TRBJ1-3, is EPEVTQTPSHQVTQMGQEVILRCVPISNHLYFYWYRQILGQKVEFLVSFYNNEISEKSEIFDDQFSVERPDGSNFTLKIRSTKLEDSAMYFCASRQTGARSGNTIYFGEGSWLTVV.

This clone was counted between two and nine times. The chain recombines TRBV10-3 with TRBJ2-7; TRBD2 might be the D (5 bases). Trimming pared 0 bases from V and 3 bases from J, leaving 9 bases between. The CDR3 loop spans 14 amino acids. Germline values: CDR1 ENHRY, CDR2 SYGVKD. The CDR3 is CAISESGGYYEQYF. The CDR3 nucleotides are TGTGCCATCAGTGAGTCTGGAGGATACTACGAGCAGTACTTC.

The chain is built from TRBV15 and TRBJ2-3; a possible D gene is TRBD1 (6 bases). The CDR3 covers 16 residues. The germline V and J ends were trimmed by 4 bases and 2 bases, with 16 bases remaining between them. The germline CDR1 and CDR2 sequences are LNHNV and YYDKDF (reference sequence). For the CDR3, the DNA is TGTGCCACCAGCACTCGGGACAACTTCGCCACAGATACGCAGTATTTT. Translation gives CATSTRDNFATDTQYF. Filled out from reference TRBV15 and TRBJ2-3, the complete variable domain reads DAMVIQNPRYQVTQFGKPVTLSCSQTLNHNVMYWYQQKSSQAPKLLFHYYDKDFNNEADTPDNFQSRRPNTSFCFLDIRSPGLGDTAMYLCATSTRDNFATDTQYFGPGTRLTVL.

The chain has TRBV23-1 and TRBJ2-5, with 8 bases identical to TRBD1. TRBV23-1 is an open reading frame, and its role is uncertain. Trimming at V came to 3 bases and at J to 1 base, leaving 13 bases not matched to a gene. The CDR3 loop spans 18 amino acids. The DNA of the CDR3 is TGCGCCAGCAGTCATAACTCTCGGGACAGGAGCTTCCAAGAGACCCAGTACTTC. Its protein is CASSHNSRDRSFQETQYF.

This chain connects TRBV27 to TRBJ2-2; TRBD1 might be the D (5 bases). The CDR3 totals 15 residues. CDR1 and CDR2 (germline): MNHEY, SMNVEV (reference sequence). V gave up 5 bases and J gave up 0 bases, with 10 bases separating them. CDR3 in amino acids: CASSQGQTNTGELFF. Written as DNA, the CDR3 is TGTGCCAGCAGTCAAGGACAAACGAACACCGGGGAGCTGTTTTTT.

The CDR3 DNA is TGTGCCATACGACAGGGAAATGGTACTGAAGCTTTCTTT. Translation gives CAIRQGNGTEAFF. The chain uses TRBV12-3 or TRBV12-4 and TRBJ1-1, with 7 bases identical to TRBD1. The junction had 10 bases not matched to a gene; V was cut back by 10 bases and J by 5 bases. The CDR3 is made up of 13 amino acids.